The count of the clone carrying this T cell receptor (beta chain) is one. The entry originates in a study of shared clonotypes between healthy human individuals. TCRdb's copy holds only in-frame clones and misses some; the assay was immunoSEQ multiplex PCR. Altogether 2 million to 2.5 million clones are present, roughly 91% being singletons, with the ten largest covering about 1.5%. Terminally differentiated effector memory CD45RA+ cells were excluded from the naive CD8 cells, which were CD45RO-negative and positively selected for CCR7. The clonotype originates from a man younger than 35 in good health. Some clones in this sample may be carry-over from other donors' samples. Material: naive CD8+ T cells from PBMCs.

The CDR3: CAWRGRGNTEAFF. The CDR3 DNA reads as TGTGCCTGGAGAGGTAGGGGAAACACTGAAGCTTTCTTT. The chain combines TRBV30 with TRBJ1-1; tentatively, D is TRBD1 (5 bases). The CDR3 runs 13 residues. In germline, CDR1 is GTSNPN, CDR2 SVGIG (reference sequence). Trimming stripped 3 bases from V and 2 bases from J, with 10 bases between. The full variable domain, in which reference TRBV30 and TRBJ1-1 provide the parts outside the CDR3, is SQTIHQWPATLVQPVGSPLSLECTVEGTSNPNLYWYRQAAGRGLQLLFYSVGIGQISSEVPQNLSASRPQDRQFILSSKKLLLSDSGFYLCAWRGRGNTEAFFGQGTRLTVV.